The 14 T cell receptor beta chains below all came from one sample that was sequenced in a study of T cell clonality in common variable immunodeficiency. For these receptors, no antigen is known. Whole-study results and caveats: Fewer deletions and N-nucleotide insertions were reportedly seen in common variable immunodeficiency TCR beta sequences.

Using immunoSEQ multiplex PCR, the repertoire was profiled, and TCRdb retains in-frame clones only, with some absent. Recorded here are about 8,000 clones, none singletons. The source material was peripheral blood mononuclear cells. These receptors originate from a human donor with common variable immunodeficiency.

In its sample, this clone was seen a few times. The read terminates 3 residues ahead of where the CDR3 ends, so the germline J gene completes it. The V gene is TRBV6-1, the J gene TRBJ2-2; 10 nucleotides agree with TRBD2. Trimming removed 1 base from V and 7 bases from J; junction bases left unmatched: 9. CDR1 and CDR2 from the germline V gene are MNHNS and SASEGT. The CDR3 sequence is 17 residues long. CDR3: CASSEDLAGVIGGELFF. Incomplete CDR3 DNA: TGTGCCAGCAGTGAAGATCTAGCGGGAGTTATCGGCGGGGAG.

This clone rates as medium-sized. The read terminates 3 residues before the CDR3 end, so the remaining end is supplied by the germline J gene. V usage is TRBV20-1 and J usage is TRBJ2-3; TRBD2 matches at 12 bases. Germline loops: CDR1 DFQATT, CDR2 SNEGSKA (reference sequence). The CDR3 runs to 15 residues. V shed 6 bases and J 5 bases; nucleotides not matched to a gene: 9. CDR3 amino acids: CSAPNLAGGRDTQYF. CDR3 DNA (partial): TGCAGTGCCCCCAACCTAGCGGGAGGGCGAGATACG.

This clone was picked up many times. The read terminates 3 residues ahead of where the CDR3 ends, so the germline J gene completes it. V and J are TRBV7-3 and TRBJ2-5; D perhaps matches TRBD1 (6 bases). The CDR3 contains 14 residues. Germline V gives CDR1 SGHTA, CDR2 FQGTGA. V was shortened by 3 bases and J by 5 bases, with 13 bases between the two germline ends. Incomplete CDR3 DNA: TGTGCCAGCAGCTTTTTGGGGGCGCGCGAGACC. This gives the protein CASSFLGARET. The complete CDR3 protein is CASSFLGARETQYF.

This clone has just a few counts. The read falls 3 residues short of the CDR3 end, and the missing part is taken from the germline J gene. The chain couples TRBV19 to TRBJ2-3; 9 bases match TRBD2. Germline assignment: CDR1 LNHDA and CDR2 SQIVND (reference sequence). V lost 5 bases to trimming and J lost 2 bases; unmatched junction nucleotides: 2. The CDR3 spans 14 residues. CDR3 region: CASSSSGNTDTQYF. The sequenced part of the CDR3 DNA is TGTGCCAGTAGTTCTAGCGGGAACACAGATACG.

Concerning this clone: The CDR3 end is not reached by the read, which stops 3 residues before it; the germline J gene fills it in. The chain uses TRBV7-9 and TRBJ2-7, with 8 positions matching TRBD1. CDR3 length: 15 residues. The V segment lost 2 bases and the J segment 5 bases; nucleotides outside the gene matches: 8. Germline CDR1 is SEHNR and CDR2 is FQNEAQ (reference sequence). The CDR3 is CASSLSADRGHEQYF. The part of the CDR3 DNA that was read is TGTGCCAGCAGCTTATCGGCCGACAGGGGCCACGAG.

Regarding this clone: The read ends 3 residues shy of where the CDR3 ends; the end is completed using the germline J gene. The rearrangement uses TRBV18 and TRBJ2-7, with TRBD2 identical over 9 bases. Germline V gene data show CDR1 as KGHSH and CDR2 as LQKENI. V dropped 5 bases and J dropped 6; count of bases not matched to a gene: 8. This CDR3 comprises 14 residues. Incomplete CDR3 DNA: TGTGCCAGCTCAGCGGGACTAGCAAGCTTCGAG. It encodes CASSAGLASFE. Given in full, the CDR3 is CASSAGLASFEQYF.

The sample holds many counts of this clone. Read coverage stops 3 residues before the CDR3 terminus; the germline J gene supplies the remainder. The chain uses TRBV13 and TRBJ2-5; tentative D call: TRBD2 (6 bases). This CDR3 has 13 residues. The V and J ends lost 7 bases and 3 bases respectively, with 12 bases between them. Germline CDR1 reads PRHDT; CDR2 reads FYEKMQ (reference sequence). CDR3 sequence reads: CASTGEREETQYF. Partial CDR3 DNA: TGTGCCAGCACCGGAGAGCGGGAAGAGACC.

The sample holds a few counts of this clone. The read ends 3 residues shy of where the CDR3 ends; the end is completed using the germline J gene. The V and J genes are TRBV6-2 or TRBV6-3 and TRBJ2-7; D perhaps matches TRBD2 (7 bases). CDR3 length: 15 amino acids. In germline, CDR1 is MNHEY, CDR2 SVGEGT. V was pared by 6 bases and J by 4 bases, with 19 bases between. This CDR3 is CASRPHREGVYEQYF. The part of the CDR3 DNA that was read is TGTGCCAGCAGACCGCACAGGGAGGGGGTTTACGAG.

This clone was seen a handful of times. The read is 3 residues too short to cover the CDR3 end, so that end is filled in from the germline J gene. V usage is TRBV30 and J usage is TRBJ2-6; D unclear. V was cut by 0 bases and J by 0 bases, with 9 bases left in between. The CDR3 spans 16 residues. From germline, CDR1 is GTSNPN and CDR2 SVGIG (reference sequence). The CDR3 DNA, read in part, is TGTGCCTGGAGTGTACAGAGACCCTCTGGGGCCAACGTC. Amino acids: CAWSVQRPSGANV. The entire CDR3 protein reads CAWSVQRPSGANVLTF.

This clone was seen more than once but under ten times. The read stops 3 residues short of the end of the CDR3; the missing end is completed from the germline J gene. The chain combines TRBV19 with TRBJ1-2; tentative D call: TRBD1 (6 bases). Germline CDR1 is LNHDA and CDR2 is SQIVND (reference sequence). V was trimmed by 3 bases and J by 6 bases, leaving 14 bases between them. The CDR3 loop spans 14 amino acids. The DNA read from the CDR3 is TGTGCCAGTAGTATTCTTGGGGGCGCCGATGGC. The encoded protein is CASSILGGADG. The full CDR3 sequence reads CASSILGGADGYTF.

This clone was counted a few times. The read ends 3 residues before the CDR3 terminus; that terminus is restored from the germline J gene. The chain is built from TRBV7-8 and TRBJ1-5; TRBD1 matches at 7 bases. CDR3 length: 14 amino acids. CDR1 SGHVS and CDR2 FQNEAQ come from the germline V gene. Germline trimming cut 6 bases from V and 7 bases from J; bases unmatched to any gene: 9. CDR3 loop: CASRPGGVGQPQHF. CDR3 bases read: TGTGCCAGCAGACCAGGGGGTGTGGGACAGCCC.

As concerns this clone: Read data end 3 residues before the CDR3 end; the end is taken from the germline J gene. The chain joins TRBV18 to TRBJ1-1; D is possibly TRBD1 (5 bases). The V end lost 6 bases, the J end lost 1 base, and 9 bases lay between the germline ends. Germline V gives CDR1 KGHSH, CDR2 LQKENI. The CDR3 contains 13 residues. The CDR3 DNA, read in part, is TGTGCCAGCTCCCGAGACAGGAACACTGAA. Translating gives CASSRDRNTE. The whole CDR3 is CASSRDRNTEAFF.

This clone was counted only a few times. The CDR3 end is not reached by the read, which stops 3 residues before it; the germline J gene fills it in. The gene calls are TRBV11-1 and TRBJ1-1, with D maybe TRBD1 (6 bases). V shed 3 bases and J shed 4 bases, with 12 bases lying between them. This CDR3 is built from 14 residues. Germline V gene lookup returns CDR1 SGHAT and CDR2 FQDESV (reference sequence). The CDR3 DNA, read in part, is TGTGCCAGCAGCTTGAACAGGGTGGGCACTGAA. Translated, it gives CASSLNRVGTE. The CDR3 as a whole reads CASSLNRVGTEAFF.

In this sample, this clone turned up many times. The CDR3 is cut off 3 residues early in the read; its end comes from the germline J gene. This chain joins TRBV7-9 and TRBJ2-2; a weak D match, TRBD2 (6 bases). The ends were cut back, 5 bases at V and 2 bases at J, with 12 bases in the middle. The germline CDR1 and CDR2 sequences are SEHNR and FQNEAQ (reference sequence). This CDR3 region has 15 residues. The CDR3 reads CASSGDFSNTGELFF. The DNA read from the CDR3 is TGTGCCAGCAGCGGGGACTTTTCTAACACCGGGGAG.